This T cell receptor (beta chain) derives from a study of early T cells in non-severe SARS-CoV-2 infection. TCRdb re-called the 5' RACE reads with MiXCR, one entry per CDR3 protein. The sample yields 45,000 to 55,000 distinct CDR3 sequences, 8.5% to 10% seen once. CDR3 length equals 15 residues. Germline CDR1 and CDR2: SQVTM and ANQGSEA. V lost 4 bases and J lost 5; bases outside the gene matches: 12. The sample was whole blood. This TCR was sampled from an adult who was a healthcare worker with PCR-confirmed SARS-CoV-2 infection or an uninfected control (not recorded which). The chain employs TRBV29-1 and TRBJ2-7; 9 bases line up with TRBD1. The CDR3 DNA reads TGCAGCGTTGCGGAACCGGGACAGGGTATACACGAGCAGTACTTC. Its protein product is CSVAEPGQGIHEQYF.